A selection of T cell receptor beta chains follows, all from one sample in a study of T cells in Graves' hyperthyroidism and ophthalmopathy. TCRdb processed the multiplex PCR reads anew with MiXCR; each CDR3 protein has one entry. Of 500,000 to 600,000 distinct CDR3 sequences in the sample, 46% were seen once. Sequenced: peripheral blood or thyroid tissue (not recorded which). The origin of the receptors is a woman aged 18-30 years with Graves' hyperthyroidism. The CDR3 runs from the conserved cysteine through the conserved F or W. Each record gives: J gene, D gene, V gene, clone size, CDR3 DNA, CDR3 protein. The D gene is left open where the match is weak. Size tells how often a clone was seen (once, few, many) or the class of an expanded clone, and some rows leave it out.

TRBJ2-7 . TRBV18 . TGTGCCAGCTCACCCAGCCAAACCAACGAGCAGTACTTC CASSPSQTNEQYF
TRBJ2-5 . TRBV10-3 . TGTGCCATCAGTGATCAGCTCCTGGAGAATACGCAAAGGGGAGAGACCCAGTACTTC CAISDQLLENTQRGETQYF
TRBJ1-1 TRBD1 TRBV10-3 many TGTGCCATCAGCCTGGGGGACAGGGGATTAGGCACTGAAGCTTTCTTT CAISLGDRGLGTEAFF
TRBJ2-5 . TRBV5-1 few TGCGCCAGCAGCCGAGGGACCCAAACAGGAGAGACCCAGTACTTC CASSRGTQTGETQYF
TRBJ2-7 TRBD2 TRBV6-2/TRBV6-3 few TGTGCCAGCAGTCCCTCGGGACTAGCGGGAGGCGAGCAGTACTTC CASSPSGLAGGEQYF
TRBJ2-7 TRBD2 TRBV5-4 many TGTGCCAGCAGCGCCGGACTAGCGGGAGGTTCCCCTGCCTACGAGCAGTACTTC CASSAGLAGGSPAYEQYF
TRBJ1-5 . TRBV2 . TGTGCCAGCAATGCGGGGGGTCAGCCCCAGCATTTT CASNAGGQPQHF
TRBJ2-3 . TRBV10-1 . TGCGCCAGCAGTGAAAGCGGCAGGGCCGCAGATACGCAGTATTTT CASSESGRAADTQYF
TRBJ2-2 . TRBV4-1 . TGCGCCAACAGCCAAGATAGTAGGGGCGTTGGGGAGCTGTTTTTT CANSQDSRGVGELFF
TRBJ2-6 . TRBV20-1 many TGCAGTGCTAGAGATGTTACAGGGTCTTCTGGGGCCAACGTCCTGACTTTC CSARDVTGSSGANVLTF
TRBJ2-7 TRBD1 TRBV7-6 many TGTGCCAGCAGTTCCAACAGGGGGCGCGGTCACGAGCAGTACTTC CASSSNRGRGHEQYF
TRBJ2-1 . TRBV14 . TGTGCCAGCAGCCAAGATTCTCAGGTACAGTTCTTC CASSQDSQVQFF
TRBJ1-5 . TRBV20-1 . TGCAGTGCTAGAGAGGTTCCGAATAGCAATCAGCCCCAGCATTTT CSAREVPNSNQPQHF
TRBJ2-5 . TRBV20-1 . TGCAGTGCTAGCCGGTCAGGGGAGTACTTC CSASRSGEYF
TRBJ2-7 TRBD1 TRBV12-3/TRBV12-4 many TGTGCCAGCAGTCCCGTGGACAGGGGCTACGAGCAGTACTTC CASSPVDRGYEQYF
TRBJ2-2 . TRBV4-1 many TGCGCCAGCAGCCAAGTGGGGTGGACCGGGGAGCTGTTTTTT CASSQVGWTGELFF
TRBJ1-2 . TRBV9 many TGTGCCAGCAGCGTAGTCTCTGGCGATGGCTACACCTTC CASSVVSGDGYTF
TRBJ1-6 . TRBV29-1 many TGCAGCGTCGGGACGGGGGATTCACCCCTCCACTTT CSVGTGDSPLHF
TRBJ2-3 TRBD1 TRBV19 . TGTGCCAGTAGTGTTAGACAGGGAGCAGATACGCAGTATTTT CASSVRQGADTQYF
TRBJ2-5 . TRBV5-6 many TGTGCCAGCAGCGCCCCAGGAGGGGACGAAGAGACCCAGTACTTC CASSAPGGDEETQYF
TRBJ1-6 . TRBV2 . TGCGCCAGCAGTGATCTAAGAGAGGCCCTCCTCCTCCACTTT CASSDLREALLLHF
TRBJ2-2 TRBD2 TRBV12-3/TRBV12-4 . TGTGCCAGCAGTTTACTTTATGGACTAGCGGGAGCCGGGGAGCTGTTTTTT CASSLLYGLAGAGELFF
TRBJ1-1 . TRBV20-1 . TGCAGCTCCTCTTACCGGGGCACTGAAGCTTTCTTT CSSSYRGTEAFF
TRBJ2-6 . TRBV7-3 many TGTGCCAGCAGCTCGCCCGAGAGGCAAGGGGCCAACGTCCTGACTTTC CASSSPERQGANVLTF
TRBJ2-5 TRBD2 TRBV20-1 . TGCAGTGCTAGAAAGACTAGCGGGCCGACAGATACGCAGTACTTC CSARKTSGPTDTQYF
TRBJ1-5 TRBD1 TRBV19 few TGTGCCAGTACTGGGGGGAGGGGGCGGGTAAGAAATCAGCCCCAGCATTTT CASTGGRGRVRNQPQHF
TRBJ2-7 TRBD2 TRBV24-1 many TGTGCCACCAGTGACCCTAGTAGCGGGAGGTCCAACGAGCAGTACTTC CATSDPSSGRSNEQYF
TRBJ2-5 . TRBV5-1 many TGCGCCAGCAGCTTGGTTGTCCGGGGTGAGACCCAGTACTTC CASSLVVRGETQYF
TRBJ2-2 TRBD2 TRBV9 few TGTGCCAGCAGAGCGGGAGCCGGGGAGCTGTTTTTT CASRAGAGELFF
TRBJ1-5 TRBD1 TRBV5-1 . TGCGCCAGCAGCTTCGGGACAGGACCAAATCAGCCCCAGCATTTT CASSFGTGPNQPQHF
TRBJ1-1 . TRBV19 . TGTGCCAGTATTCTGCTCAGCGGGAACACTGAAGCTTTCTTT CASILLSGNTEAFF
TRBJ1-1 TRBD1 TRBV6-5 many TGTGCCAGCAGCTTCACAGGGGCTGAAGCTTTCTTT CASSFTGAEAFF
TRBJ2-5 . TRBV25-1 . TGTGCCAGTTTGCAGGGTCGAGAGACCCAGTACTTC CASLQGRETQYF
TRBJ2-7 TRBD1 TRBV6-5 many TGTGCCAGCAGGTCTCCGGGACAGGGTGGGTACGAGCAGTACTTC CASRSPGQGGYEQYF
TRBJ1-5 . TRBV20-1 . TGCAGTGCCCTTCGGCTAGCGGCGACCCAGCATTTT CSALRLAATQHF
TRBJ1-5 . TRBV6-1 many TGTGCCAGCAGTGAAGCCCCGACGGCCCGCCAGCATTTT CASSEAPTARQHF
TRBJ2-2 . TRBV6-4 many TGTGCCAGCAGTGACCTCCCGGGAATAAGCACCGGGGAGCTGTTTTTT CASSDLPGISTGELFF
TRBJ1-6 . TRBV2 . TGTGCCAGCAGTGCTAGGAGGGGTAGGGATTCACCCCTCCACTTT CASSARRGRDSPLHF
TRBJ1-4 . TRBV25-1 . TGTGCCAGCAGTGATCCCCAGGGAGATGAAAAACTGTTTTTT CASSDPQGDEKLFF
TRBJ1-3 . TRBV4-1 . TGCGCCAGCAGCCAAGATTACAGAGACACTGGAAACACCATATATTTT CASSQDYRDTGNTIYF
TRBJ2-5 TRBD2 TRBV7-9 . TGTGCCAGCAGCTATAGCGGGAGGGTGCAAGAGACCCAGTACTTC CASSYSGRVQETQYF
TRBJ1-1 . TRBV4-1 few TGCGCCAGCAGCCAGACAGCAGGGGAAACTGAAGCTTTCTTT CASSQTAGETEAFF
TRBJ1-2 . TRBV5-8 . TGTGCCAGCAGCTTGGGCGGGACTAGCGGGATTTGGGGCTACACCTTC CASSLGGTSGIWGYTF
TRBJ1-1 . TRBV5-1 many TGCGCCAGCAGCCTTCGCCCGGGAAACACTGAAGCTTTCTTT CASSLRPGNTEAFF
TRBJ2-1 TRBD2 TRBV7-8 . TGTGCCAGCAGCTTAGGACTAGCGGGAGGGCATTACAATGAGCAGTTCTTC CASSLGLAGGHYNEQFF
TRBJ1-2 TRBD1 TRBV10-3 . TGTGCCATCAGTGTGACAGGGGCCGGGACCTATGGCTACACCTTC CAISVTGAGTYGYTF